Each of the 22 T cell receptor beta chains below was sequenced from the same sample in a study of cytomegalovirus exposure and HLA in healthy donors. Libraries were prepared by immunoSEQ multiplex PCR; TCRdb keeps only in-frame clonotypes and omits some of them. The sample shows about 170,000 clones, around nine tenths of them seen only once. Sequencing input: PBMCs. These receptors came from a woman aged 25 to 39 in good health and CMV-seronegative.

This chain connects TRBV7-8 to TRBJ1-2, with 8 bases fitting TRBD1. V lost 5 bases and J lost 5; bases outside the gene matches: 4. Germline V gene data show CDR1 as SGHVS and CDR2 as FQNEAQ. The CDR3 extends over 13 amino acids. The CDR3 DNA reads TGTGCCAGCAGCCTAAGGACAGGGTATGGCTACACCTTC. Amino acids: CASSLRTGYGYTF.

V gene TRBV6-5 combines with J gene TRBJ1-1; TRBD1 matches at 8 bases. The CDR3 length is 14 residues. Germline values: CDR1 MNHEY, CDR2 SVGAGI. Trimming at V came to 5 bases and at J to 6 bases, leaving 8 bases not matched to a gene. This CDR3 reads CASSPGQGWAEAFF. In nucleotides, the CDR3 is TGTGCCAGCAGTCCAGGACAGGGATGGGCTGAAGCTTTCTTT.

This clone appeared once. This chain connects TRBV5-6 to TRBJ2-1; 8 bases map to TRBD2. The length of the CDR3 is 16 residues. In germline, CDR1 is SGHDT, CDR2 YYEEEE. The ends lost 5 bases at V and 3 bases at J; junction bases unmatched: 10. The CDR3 DNA is TGTGCCAGCAGACGCCGGGGGGGCCGTGGCTACAATGAGCAGTTCTTC. Translating gives CASRRRGGRGYNEQFF.

The rearrangement links TRBV14 to TRBJ2-7, with 11 bases identical to TRBD1. Germline V gene lookup returns CDR1 SGHDN and CDR2 FVKESK. This CDR3 has 15 amino acids. Trimming cost V 4 bases and J 4 bases; bases outside gene matches: 6. The CDR3 loop is CASSPRTGGAYEQYF. The DNA for the CDR3 is TGTGCCAGCAGCCCACGGACAGGGGGCGCGTACGAGCAGTACTTC.

The chain has TRBV5-4 and TRBJ2-7; weak D call: TRBD1 (5 bases). Trimming cost V 1 base and J 3 bases, with 11 bases left between them. Germline V CDR1 and CDR2: SGHNT, YYREEE (reference sequence). The CDR3 is 14 residues long. The CDR3 region has the DNA TGTGCCAGCAGCTTGTGGGGCAGCAGCTACGAGCAGTACTTC. It translates to CASSLWGSSYEQYF.

The J gene is TRBJ2-7, the V gene TRBV27, with 7 bases that match TRBD2. Germline CDR1 and CDR2: MNHEY and SMNVEV (reference sequence). V lost 6 bases to trimming and J lost 6 bases; unmatched junction nucleotides: 8. This CDR3 has 13 amino acids. This CDR3 reads CASSPLPGGEQYF. CDR3 nucleotides: TGTGCCAGCAGCCCCCTTCCGGGGGGCGAGCAGTACTTC.

This chain uses TRBV12-5 with TRBJ2-1; tentatively, D is TRBD2 (7 bases). CDR1 LGHNT and CDR2 FRNRAP come from the germline V gene. The CDR3 totals 13 residues. The ends were cut back, 6 bases at V and 4 bases at J, with 10 bases in the middle. Here the CDR3 DNA reads TGTGCTAGTGGGAAGGGGGGGTACAATGAGCAGTTCTTC. Protein: CASGKGGYNEQFF. Looking up the rest from reference TRBV12-5 and TRBJ2-1 gives the full variable domain: DARVTQTPRHKVTEMGQEVTMRCQPILGHNTVFWYRQTMMQGLELLAYFRNRAPLDDSGMPKDRFSAEMPDATLATLKIQPSEPRDSAVYFCASGKGGYNEQFFGPGTRLTVL.

The CDR3 protein is CASSLGQSPYEQYF. CDR3 nucleotide sequence: TGTGCCAGCAGCTTGGGACAGTCCCCCTACGAGCAGTACTTC. The chain carries TRBV5-4 and TRBJ2-7; TRBD1 is a possible D gene (5 bases). The ends were cut back, 0 bases at V and 2 bases at J, with 9 bases in the middle. The V gene's germline CDR1 is SGHNT and CDR2 YYREEE (reference sequence). The CDR3 sequence is 14 residues long.

The chain employs TRBV9 and TRBJ1-2; possibly TRBD1 for D (5 bases). V lost 0 bases and J lost 4, with 16 bases in between. Germline assignment: CDR1 SGDLS and CDR2 YYNGEE. The CDR3 has 16 residues. CDR3 DNA sequence: TGTGCCAGCAGCGTAGGTTCGACAGATCTGGGCTATGGCTACACCTTC. It yields the protein CASSVGSTDLGYGYTF.

This clone is a singleton in its sample. The chain recombines TRBV5-4 with TRBJ2-3; possible D gene TRBD2, 5 bases. Trimming removed 4 bases at V and 2 bases at J, with 17 bases between. Germline-derived CDR1 and CDR2 are SGHNT and YYREEE (reference sequence). The CDR3 consists of 16 residues. The CDR3 nucleotides are TGTGCCAGCAGCCCGGGGATTAGTCCAAACACAGATACGCAGTATTTT. Encoded protein: CASSPGISPNTDTQYF.

The chain links TRBV4-1 to TRBJ1-2; D is perhaps TRBD1 (6 bases). V lost 4 bases and J lost 7, with 19 bases in between. The CDR3 consists of 15 residues. The germline V gene has CDR1 MGHRA and CDR2 YSYEKL. The CDR3 region is CASSPRQVSRGGYTF. The CDR3 DNA reads TGCGCCAGCAGCCCAAGACAGGTTTCACGGGGTGGCTACACCTTC.

The genes are TRBV5-6 and TRBJ2-7, with TRBD1 matching 9 bases. Germline V gives CDR1 SGHDT, CDR2 YYEEEE. The length of the CDR3 is 13 residues. The trim removed 4 bases at V and 7 bases at J, leaving 6 bases unmatched. DNA of the CDR3: TGTGCCAGCAGCCGGGACAGGGTGGGGGAGCAGTACTTC. This translates into CASSRDRVGEQYF. Supplemented by reference TRBV5-6 and TRBJ2-7, the full variable domain reads DAGVTQSPTHLIKTRGQQVTLRCSPKSGHDTVSWYQQALGQGPQFIFQYYEEEERQRGNFPDRFSGHQFPNYSSELNVNALLLGDSALYLCASSRDRVGEQYFGPGTRLTVT.

This chain's CDR3 is CASTPGTGSSPLHF. The CDR3 DNA reads as TGTGCCAGTACACCCGGGACAGGTTCATCACCCCTCCACTTT. This chain links TRBV27 with TRBJ1-6; 8 positions agree with TRBD1. Losses at the gene ends were 9 bases for V and 10 bases for J; bases not matched to a gene: 11. The germline V gene has CDR1 MNHEY and CDR2 SMNVEV (reference sequence). This CDR3 region has 14 residues.

The J gene is TRBJ1-1, the V gene TRBV27; the match to TRBD1 covers 11 bases. CDR3 length: 17 amino acids. V lost 5 bases and J lost 5; bases outside the gene matches: 13. CDR1 is MNHEY, CDR2 SMNVEV, per germline (reference sequence). The CDR3 sequence: CASSGWGTGGLETEAFF. DNA of the CDR3: TGTGCCAGCAGTGGGTGGGGGACAGGGGGTCTGGAAACTGAAGCTTTCTTT.

This clone showed up just a few times. The V and J genes are TRBV29-1 and TRBJ1-2; D uncertain. CDR3 length equals 12 residues. Trimming removed 4 bases from V and 4 bases from J, with 10 bases in between. Germline-derived CDR1 and CDR2 are SQVTM and ANQGSEA. CDR3 DNA: TGCAGCGTTGGAGCCCTAGTCTATGGCTACACCTTC. Protein product: CSVGALVYGYTF.

The V and J genes are TRBV9 and TRBJ1-1; weak D call: TRBD1 (6 bases). Trimming removed 4 bases from V and 5 bases from J, with 18 bases in between. In germline, CDR1 is SGDLS, CDR2 YYNGEE. CDR3 length: 15 residues. The DNA of the CDR3 is TGTGCCAGCAGCATCGATCAGGGGTCGGGAACTGAAGCTTTCTTT. This gives the protein CASSIDQGSGTEAFF.

CDR3 coding DNA: TGTGCCAGTAGTATTACCAGGAATACTAACTATGGCTACACCTTC. Its protein product is CASSITRNTNYGYTF. V and J are TRBV19 and TRBJ1-2; unclear D gene. The CDR3 runs 15 residues. From germline, CDR1 is LNHDA and CDR2 SQIVND (reference sequence). The V end lost 3 bases, the J end lost 0 bases, and 11 bases lay between the germline ends.

DNA of the CDR3: TGCGCCAGCAGCCAAGATAGACAGAGTCTCTATGGCTACACCTTC. It specifies CASSQDRQSLYGYTF. The chain uses TRBV4-3 and TRBJ1-2, with D possibly being TRBD1 (5 bases). V was cut by 0 bases and J by 4 bases, with 12 bases left in between. The CDR3 covers 15 residues. In germline, CDR1 is LGHNA, CDR2 YSLEER.

The rearrangement uses TRBV13 and TRBJ2-7, with TRBD1 matching 7 bases. The CDR3 consists of 17 residues. Trimming took 5 bases from V and 1 from J; bases not matched to a gene: 14. Germline CDR1 and CDR2: PRHDT and FYEKMQ (reference sequence). The CDR3 region is CASSPRGTEITSYEQYF. CDR3 bases: TGTGCCAGCAGCCCGAGGGGGACAGAGATTACTTCCTACGAGCAGTACTTC.

CDR3 nucleotide sequence: TGCGCCAGCAGGTCGAGCTACAATGAGCAGTTCTTC. It yields the protein CASRSSYNEQFF. The chain employs TRBV4-3 and TRBJ2-1; no reliable D call. The V gene lost 6 bases and the J gene lost 3 bases, with 6 bases spanning the gap. Per the germline V gene, CDR1 is LGHNA and CDR2 is YSLEER. This CDR3 contains 12 residues.

This clone was found once. CDR3: CASSVNIPGQSYGYTF. The CDR3, as DNA: TGTGCCAGCAGTGTTAATATACCGGGACAGAGCTATGGCTACACCTTC. The chain links TRBV2 to TRBJ1-2, with 7 bases fitting TRBD1. V gave up 4 bases and J gave up 4 bases; unmatched junction bases: 12. Germline V gene lookup returns CDR1 SNHLY and CDR2 FYNNEI. The CDR3 is made up of 16 amino acids.

The V gene is TRBV27, the J gene TRBJ2-5; TRBD2 is a possible D gene (7 bases). V gave up 0 bases and J gave up 5 bases, with 16 bases separating them. The CDR3 is made up of 16 amino acids. The germline gives CDR1 MNHEY, CDR2 SMNVEV (reference sequence). DNA of the CDR3: TGTGCCAGCAGTTTATCCGCGGGGGCGAGTATTGAGACCCAGTACTTC. The encoded protein is CASSLSAGASIETQYF.